This T cell receptor (beta chain) was found in a study of blood T cell repertoires in COVID-19. Measured with immunoSEQ multiplex PCR; TCRdb has only the in-frame clones, and not every one. The sample yields about 270,000 clones, 85% to 95% seen once. This clone was observed a handful of times. Deletions cut 0 bases from V and 5 bases from J, with 11 bases between. The germline V gene encodes CDR1 MNHEY and CDR2 SVGAGI. The length of the CDR3 is 14 residues. Sequencing used PBMCs or T cells enriched from blood (not recorded which). The chain uses TRBV6-5 and TRBJ2-7; D gene uncertain. This TCR was recovered from a man in his forties who had been exposed to COVID-19. Here the CDR3 DNA reads TGTGCCAGCAGTTACTCGAATGGGCACAACGAGCAGTACTTC. Translated, it gives CASSYSNGHNEQYF.